This paragraph covers one T cell receptor (beta chain) sequence. Its antigen has not been determined. There are no base qualities to consult, and no much larger clone falls within one base. In light of the paper, this sample's time point label describes: cells obtained before transplantation from donor or recipient. CD3+CD4+ and CD3+CD8+ populations were FACS-sorted from unstimulated pre-transplant donor and recipient cells taken from spleen or lymph nodes. The CDR3, from cysteine to phenylalanine, totals 14 residues. This entry keeps only the CDR3 DNA: 42 bases, framed from base 1. The germline V gene yields SGHTA for CDR1 and FQGNSA for CDR2. V drops 6 bases and J drops 7 bases, leaving 19 bases in between. The record originates from a study of graft-versus-host responses after intestinal transplantation (dated by TCRdb to about 2021). At the level of the whole study: The transplants that recipients received were multivisceral, liver-intestinal, or isolated intestinal. All recipients received anti-thymocyte globulin induction followed by maintenance tacrolimus and steroids for 3 to 4 years. After intestinal transplantation, graft-versus-host and host-versus-graft alloreactive T cell clones were followed in the graft, circulation and bone marrow using bulk TCR-beta CDR3 sequencing. A cohort of 24 intestinal transplant recipients, including one retransplant, was enrolled, and a few patients lacking pretransplant specimens were excluded. A peak of at least 4% donor T cells among recipient peripheral blood mononuclear cells was the definition used for donor T cell macrochimerism. To identify alloreactive clones, pre-transplant mixed lymphocyte reaction products were sequenced and compared with unstimulated pre-transplant donor and recipient T cells. Rather than going through the commercial service, samples from a few later patients were sequenced in-house on an Illumina MiSeq and processed with MiXCR.

Results the study describes overall, beyond this receptor: Early after transplant, declines in HvG clones were associated with peak levels of circulating GvH clones. In the allografts of patients with donor T cell macrochimerism, GvH to HvG T cell clonal ratios were high. Conclusions were limited by the relatively low number and heterogeneity of intestinal transplant patients. GvH clones were detected in recipient bone marrow, and some of these GvH clones were observed earlier in ileal mucosa or blood, consistent with an intestinal mucosal origin.

The method behind the library was the immunoSEQ multiplex PCR assay. For most patients, genomic DNA was isolated with the Qiagen DNeasy Blood and Tissue Kit and sent frozen to Adaptive Biotechnologies for TCR sequencing. For most patients, genomic DNA was subjected to high-throughput TCR-beta CDR3 sequencing by Adaptive Biotechnologies. The authors' pipeline ran thus. Adaptive's ImmunoSEQ software was the source of the TCR sequencing data for approximately 18 patients, while a few other patients were processed with MiXCR and VDJtools. To correct CD4 versus CD8 sorting errors, sequences present in both subsets at a frequency ratio below 5:1 were removed. CDR3 nucleotide sequences shared by donor and recipient were removed because the origin of these sequences could not be assigned. At least 2-fold expansion over unstimulated cells and a minimum CFSE-low frequency of 0.002% (template counts) or 0.001% (read counts) were required for clones to be classified as alloreactive. Mappable clones were those detected in sequenced pre-transplant spleen, lymph node, or MLR CFSE-low populations of the donor or recipient. The cumulative frequency of alloreactive clones was calculated as a percentage of all sequences, weighted by copy number. TCRdb mirrors the immuneACCESS table, restricted to in-frame sequences. Some clones are absent from its copies; in checked studies, under half trace to an unresolved V gene, and the reason for the others is unknown. The V and J calls and clone size come from that table; D and trimming were worked out from the DNA. This sample is represented by about 50,000 clones; around 90% of them were singletons. The biggest ten clones account for around 2.5% of the sample.

The receptor chain draws on TRBV7-2 and TRBJ2-7; the D element could tentatively be TRBD1 or TRBD2, as 6 bases agree for each. This receptor was taken from a human donor who was the organ donor for an intestinal transplant. The material was unstimulated CD4+ T cells sorted from spleen or lymph node cells, obtained before transplant. For the CDR3, the sequence is CASSFSSQGGEQYF. The DNA sequence is given as TGTGCCAGCAGTTTCTCGTCACAGGGAGGTGAGCAGTACTTC.